A single sample gave rise to the 16 T cell receptor beta chains below, sequenced in a study of cytomegalovirus exposure and HLA in healthy donors. PCR employed 60 Vbeta and 13 Jbeta primers. The method was immunoSEQ multiplex PCR; TCRdb's version includes in-frame clones alone and lacks a portion of them. Of 150,000 to 200,000 clones detected, just under 85% appear once; the ten largest clones hold 4.5% to 5.5%. The sample taken for sequencing was PBMCs. The receptors come from a girl under 18 in good health and CMV-seropositive.

V usage is TRBV4-1 and J usage is TRBJ2-1; tentative D call: TRBD2 (6 bases). Trimming cost V 3 bases and J 3 bases, with 18 bases left between them. The CDR3 length is 17 residues. Per germline, CDR1 MGHRA and CDR2 YSYEKL. The CDR3 bases are TGCGCCAGCAGCCAGATCGAACTAGCTAGGGACTACAATGAGCAGTTCTTC. It is translated as CASSQIELARDYNEQFF.

The chain joins TRBV6-5 to TRBJ1-2; 7 bases align to TRBD1. J lost 6 bases, V lost 8 bases, and 9 bases had no gene match. The CDR3 is 13 residues long. Germline loops: CDR1 MNHEY, CDR2 SVGAGI. In DNA form, the CDR3 reads TGTGCCAGCGGACAGGTGGGGGCGGATGGCTACACCTTC. Translation gives CASGQVGADGYTF.

The V gene is TRBV29-1, the J gene TRBJ1-4, with D unclear. The CDR3 is made up of 14 amino acids. Trimming removed 0 bases from V and 5 bases from J, with 10 bases in between. Germline CDR1 and CDR2: SQVTM and ANQGSEA. Here the CDR3 reads CSVEDGKTNEKLFF. CDR3 nucleotides: TGCAGCGTTGAAGATGGAAAGACAAATGAAAAACTGTTTTTT.

V is TRBV20-1 and J is TRBJ1-1, with D uncertain. V was trimmed by 6 bases and J by 4 bases, leaving 9 bases between them. Looked up from germline, CDR1 is DFQATT and CDR2 is SNEGSKA (reference sequence). The CDR3 sequence is 11 residues long. The CDR3 is CSAPRSTEAFF. CDR3 bases: TGCAGTGCCCCGAGAAGCACTGAAGCTTTCTTT.

The chain joins TRBV30 to TRBJ2-3; TRBD2 matches 9 bases. The V segment lost 5 bases and the J segment 1 base; nucleotides outside the gene matches: 4. The CDR3 runs 14 residues. Germline lookup yields CDR1 GTSNPN and CDR2 SVGIG (reference sequence). The CDR3: CAWAVAGGTDTQYF. The CDR3 DNA reads TGTGCCTGGGCCGTAGCGGGAGGCACAGATACGCAGTATTTT.

The V and J genes are TRBV6-5 and TRBJ2-2, with a possible D match to TRBD1 (6 bases). The CDR3 totals 14 residues. The V end lost 6 bases, the J end lost 6 bases, and 14 bases lay between the germline ends. Looked up from germline, CDR1 is MNHEY and CDR2 is SVGAGI. CDR3 amino acids: CASSLLRGAGELFF. The CDR3, as DNA: TGTGCCAGCAGCCTTCTCAGGGGTGCCGGGGAGCTGTTTTTT.

The V gene is TRBV29-1, the J gene TRBJ2-1, with no clear D. V lost 3 bases to trimming and J lost 12 bases, with 12 bases between them. This CDR3 has 11 amino acids. The germline V gene has CDR1 SQVTM and CDR2 ANQGSEA. Here the CDR3 reads CSVDISLGQFF. The CDR3 nucleotides read TGCAGCGTTGATATCAGTCTAGGGCAGTTCTTC.

The genes are TRBV7-9 and TRBJ2-7, with 7 nucleotides matching TRBD2. CDR1 SEHNR and CDR2 FQNEAQ come from the germline V gene (reference sequence). V dropped 5 bases and J dropped 10; count of bases not matched to a gene: 8. CDR3 length: 12 residues. In DNA, the CDR3 is TGTGCCAGCAGCCCCGGGGGGAGGGTACAGTACTTC. It encodes CASSPGGRVQYF.

The V gene is TRBV14, the J gene TRBJ2-7; weak D call: TRBD1 (6 bases). V was shortened by 4 bases and J by 3 bases, with 22 bases between the two germline ends. The CDR3 covers 17 residues. From germline, CDR1 is SGHDN and CDR2 FVKESK. CDR3 residues: CASSRYTGRGDLYEQYF. As DNA, the CDR3 is TGTGCCAGCAGCCGATATACCGGCAGGGGCGACCTCTACGAGCAGTACTTC.

The chain combines TRBV5-1 with TRBJ2-1, with 13 bases identical to TRBD2. Germline V gene lookup returns CDR1 SGHRS and CDR2 YFSETQ. The trim removed 5 bases at V and 5 bases at J, leaving 7 bases unmatched. This CDR3 has 16 residues. CDR3 residues: CASSHWTSGGNNEQFF. The CDR3 DNA follows: TGCGCCAGCAGTCATTGGACTAGCGGGGGAAACAATGAGCAGTTCTTC.

The chain carries TRBV30 and TRBJ2-1; D is uncertain. The CDR3 loop spans 12 amino acids. The V end lost 6 bases, the J end lost 5 bases, and 11 bases lay between the germline ends. CDR1 and CDR2 from the germline V gene are GTSNPN and SVGIG (reference sequence). The DNA for the CDR3 is TGTGCCTGTTATTTATACAACAATGAGCAGTTCTTC. Translated: CACYLYNNEQFF.

J is TRBJ1-2 and V is TRBV5-4; unclear D gene. Germline loops: CDR1 SGHNT, CDR2 YYREEE (reference sequence). This CDR3 has 13 amino acids. V lost 4 bases to trimming and J lost 6 bases, with 13 bases between them. The CDR3 region is CASSPNTGNGYTF. In nucleotides, the CDR3 is TGTGCCAGCAGCCCCAACACGGGGAATGGCTACACCTTC.

This clone came up once. The chain employs TRBV18 and TRBJ1-6, with 7 bases lining up with TRBD1. In germline, CDR1 is KGHSH, CDR2 LQKENI. CDR3 length: 13 residues. Unmatched junction bases numbered 5, after V lost 8 bases and J lost 7 bases. CDR3 region: CASAGQSNSPLHF. CDR3 coding DNA: TGTGCCAGCGCGGGACAGTCCAATTCACCCCTCCACTTT. The full variable domain, in which reference TRBV18 and TRBJ1-6 provide the parts outside the CDR3, is NAGVMQNPRHLVRRRGQEARLRCSPMKGHSHVYWYRQLPEEGLKFMVYLQKENIIDESGMPKERFSAEFPKEGPSILRIQQVVRGDSAAYFCASAGQSNSPLHFGNGTRLTVT.

Here the CDR3 DNA reads TGTGCCAGCAGTCAAGGACAGGGTTTAGGCTACACCTTC. Amino acid sequence: CASSQGQGLGYTF. The chain employs TRBV27 and TRBJ1-2, with TRBD1 matching 8 bases. Germline V lookup: CDR1 MNHEY, CDR2 SMNVEV (reference sequence). With 5 bases clipped from V and 8 bases from J, the junction kept 7 bases outside the gene matches. The CDR3 length is 13 residues.

This sequence joins TRBV5-1 and TRBJ1-4; tentatively, D is TRBD1 (5 bases). Trimming left V 0 bases short and J 8 bases short, with 20 bases between. The CDR3 loop spans 17 amino acids. Germline V lookup: CDR1 SGHRS, CDR2 YFSETQ. CDR3 residues: CASSLEGTGSRGEKLFF. DNA for the CDR3: TGCGCCAGCAGCTTGGAAGGGACCGGGAGCCGGGGGGAAAAACTGTTTTTT.

The chain is built from TRBV14 and TRBJ1-2, with 9 positions matching TRBD1. Trimming took 4 bases from V and 6 from J; bases not matched to a gene: 15. The CDR3 sequence is 17 residues long. The germline CDR1 and CDR2 sequences are SGHDN and FVKESK. In nucleotides, the CDR3 is TGTGCCAGCAGCCGGGGACAGGGCTCTTTCCCCATAGATGGCTACACCTTC. Amino acids: CASSRGQGSFPIDGYTF.